The subject of this entry is one TCR beta chain. Its antigen is still unknown. V dropped 5 bases and J dropped 2 bases, with 12 bases sitting between them. Germline values: CDR1 SGHTA, CDR2 FQGNSA. The CDR3 has 14 amino acids. The study made its TCR cDNA through 5'RACE template switching. That step introduced a universal primer site along with UMIs. TCRdb ran MiXCR on the 5' RACE reads and lists one entry per CDR3 protein. There are 350,000 or so distinct CDR3 sequences in the sample; roughly 8.3% occur only once, and approximately 15% lies in the top ten. These data come from a study of T cells after yellow fever vaccination. Study as a whole: SMART-Seq v4 Ultra Low Input prepared libraries from low-cell fractions.

Study findings and constraints: Most primary-vaccination clones recurred post-booster (around 97% CD4, about 87% CD8). The secondary response showed a weaker magnitude and a faster peak, day 5 versus 15.

The rearrangement joins TRBV7-2 to TRBJ1-1; D call uncertain. The clonotype comes from a man aged 18 to 35 who received the YFV17D yellow fever vaccine. Here the sequenced sample was PBMCs, taken more than 35 days after the first yellow fever vaccination. The CDR3 region is CASSPPPGNTEAFF. The CDR3 bases are TGTGCCAGCAGCCCTCCCCCAGGCAACACTGAAGCTTTCTTT.